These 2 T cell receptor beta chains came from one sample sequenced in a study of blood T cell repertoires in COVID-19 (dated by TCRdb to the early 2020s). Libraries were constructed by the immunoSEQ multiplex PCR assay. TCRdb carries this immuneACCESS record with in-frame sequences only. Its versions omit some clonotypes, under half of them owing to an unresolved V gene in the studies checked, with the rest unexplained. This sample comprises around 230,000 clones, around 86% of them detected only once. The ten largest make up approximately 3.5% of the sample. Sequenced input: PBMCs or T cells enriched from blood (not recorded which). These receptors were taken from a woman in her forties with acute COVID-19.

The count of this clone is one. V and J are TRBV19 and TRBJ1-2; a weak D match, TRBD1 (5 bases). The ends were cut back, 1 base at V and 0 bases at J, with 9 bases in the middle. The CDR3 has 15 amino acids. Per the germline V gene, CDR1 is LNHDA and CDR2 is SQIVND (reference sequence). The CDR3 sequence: CASSIGGTSNYGYTF. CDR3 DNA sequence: TGTGCCAGTAGTATAGGCGGGACCTCTAACTATGGCTACACCTTC.

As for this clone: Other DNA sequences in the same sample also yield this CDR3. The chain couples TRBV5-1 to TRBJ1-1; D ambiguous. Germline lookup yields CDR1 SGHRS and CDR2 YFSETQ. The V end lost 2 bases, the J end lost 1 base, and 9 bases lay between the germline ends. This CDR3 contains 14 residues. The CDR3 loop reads CASSLRQENTEAFF. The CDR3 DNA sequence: TGCGCCAGCAGCTTAAGGCAGGAGAACACTGAAGCTTTCTTT.